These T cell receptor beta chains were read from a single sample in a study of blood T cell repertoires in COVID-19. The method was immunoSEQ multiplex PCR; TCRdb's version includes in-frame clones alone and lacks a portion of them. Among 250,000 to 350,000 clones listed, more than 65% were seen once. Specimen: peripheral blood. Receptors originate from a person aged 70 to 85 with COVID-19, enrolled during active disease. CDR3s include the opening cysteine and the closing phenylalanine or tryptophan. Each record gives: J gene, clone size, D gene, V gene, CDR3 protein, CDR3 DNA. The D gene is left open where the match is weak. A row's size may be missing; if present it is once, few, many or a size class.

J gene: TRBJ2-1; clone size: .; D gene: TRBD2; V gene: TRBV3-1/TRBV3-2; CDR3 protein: CASSHASGGAYNEQFF; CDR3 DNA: TGTGCCAGCAGCCACGCCTCGGGAGGCGCCTACAATGAGCAGTTCTTC
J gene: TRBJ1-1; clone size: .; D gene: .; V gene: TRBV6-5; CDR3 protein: CASAQGRANTEAFF; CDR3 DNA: TGTGCCAGCGCCCAGGGGAGGGCGAACACTGAAGCTTTCTTT
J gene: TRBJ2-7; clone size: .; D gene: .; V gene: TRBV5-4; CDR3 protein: CASSPRDKRQSSYEQYF; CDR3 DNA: TGTGCCAGCAGCCCAAGAGATAAAAGACAGAGCTCCTACGAGCAGTACTTC
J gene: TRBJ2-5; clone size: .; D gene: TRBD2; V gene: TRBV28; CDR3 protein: CASSLPSGDETQYF; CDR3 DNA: TGTGCCAGCAGTTTACCTAGCGGGGACGAGACCCAGTACTTC
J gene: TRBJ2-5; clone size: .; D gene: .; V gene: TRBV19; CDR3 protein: CASSIPGQLQTQYF; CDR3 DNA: TGTGCCAGTAGTATACCGGGACAACTACAGACCCAGTACTTC
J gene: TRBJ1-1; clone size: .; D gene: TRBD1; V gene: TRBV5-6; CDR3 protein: CASSLGGQGFPEAFF; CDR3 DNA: TGTGCCAGCAGCTTGGGGGGACAGGGGTTCCCTGAAGCTTTCTTT
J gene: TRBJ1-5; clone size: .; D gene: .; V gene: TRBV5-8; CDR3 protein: CASSLEEGAQPQHF; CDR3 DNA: TGTGCCAGCAGCTTGGAGGAGGGAGCCCAGCCCCAGCATTTT
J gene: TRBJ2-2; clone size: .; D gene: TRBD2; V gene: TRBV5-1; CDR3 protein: CASSSTSGRYTGELFF; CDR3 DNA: TGCGCCAGCAGCTCGACTAGCGGGAGGTACACCGGGGAGCTGTTTTTT
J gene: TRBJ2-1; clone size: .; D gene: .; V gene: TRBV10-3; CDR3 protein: CAISDSGLPFF; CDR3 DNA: TGTGCCATCAGTGATTCGGGACTTCCGTTCTTC
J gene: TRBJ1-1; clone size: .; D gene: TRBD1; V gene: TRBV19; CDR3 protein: CADRQGGTEAFF; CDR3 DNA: TGTGCCGATAGACAGGGAGGCACTGAAGCTTTCTTT
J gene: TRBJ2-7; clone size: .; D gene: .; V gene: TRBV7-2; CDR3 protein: CASSLGAQGRPLLEQYF; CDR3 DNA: TGTGCCAGCAGCTTAGGGGCCCAGGGAAGACCCCTTTTGGAGCAGTACTTC
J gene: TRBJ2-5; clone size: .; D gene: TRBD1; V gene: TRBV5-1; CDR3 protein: CASSLASGGKETQYF; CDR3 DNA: TGCGCCAGCAGCTTGGCCTCAGGGGGTAAGGAGACCCAGTACTTC
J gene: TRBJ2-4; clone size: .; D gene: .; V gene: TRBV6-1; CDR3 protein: CASSEAGLLIAKNIQYF; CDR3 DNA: TGTGCCAGCAGTGAAGCGGGGCTCCTTATAGCCAAAAACATTCAGTACTTC
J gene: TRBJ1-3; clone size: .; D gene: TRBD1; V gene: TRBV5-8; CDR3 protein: CASSLGTGANTIYF; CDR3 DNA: TGTGCCAGCAGCTTGGGGACAGGGGCAAACACCATATATTTT
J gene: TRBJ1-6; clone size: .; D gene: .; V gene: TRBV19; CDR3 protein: CASRNQGSSYNSPLHF; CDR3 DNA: TGTGCCAGTAGGAATCAGGGAAGTTCCTATAATTCACCCCTCCACTTT
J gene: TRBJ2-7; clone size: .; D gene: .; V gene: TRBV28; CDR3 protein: CASSFLGKAGEQYF; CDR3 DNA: TGTGCCAGCAGTTTCCTAGGGAAAGCGGGCGAGCAGTACTTC
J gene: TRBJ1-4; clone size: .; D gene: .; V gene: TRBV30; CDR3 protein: CAWGASGTLNEKLFF; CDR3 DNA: TGTGCCTGGGGGGCCTCCGGGACACTTAATGAAAAACTGTTTTTT
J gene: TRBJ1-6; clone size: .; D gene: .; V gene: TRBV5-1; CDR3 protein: CASSLAQPDNSPLHF; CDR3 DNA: TGCGCCAGCAGCTTGGCACAGCCCGATAATTCACCCCTCCACTTT
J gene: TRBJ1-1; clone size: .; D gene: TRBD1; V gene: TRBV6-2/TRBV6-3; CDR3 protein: CASSYETGSRPEAFF; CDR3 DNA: TGTGCCAGCAGTTACGAGACAGGGAGTAGGCCTGAAGCTTTCTTT
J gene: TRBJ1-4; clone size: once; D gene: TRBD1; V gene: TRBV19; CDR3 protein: CASSPGTGGRAMDEKLFF; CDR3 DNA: TGTGCCAGTAGTCCCGGGACAGGGGGCCGAGCAATGGATGAAAAACTGTTTTTT
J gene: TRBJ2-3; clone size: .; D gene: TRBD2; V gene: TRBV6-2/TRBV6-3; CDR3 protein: CASSSPGLAYTDTQYF; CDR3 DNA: TGTGCCAGCAGTAGCCCGGGACTAGCGTACACAGATACGCAGTATTTT
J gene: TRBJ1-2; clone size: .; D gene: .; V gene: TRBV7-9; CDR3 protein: CASSSSDGNYGYTF; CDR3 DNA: TGTGCCAGCAGTTCCAGCGATGGCAACTATGGCTACACCTTC
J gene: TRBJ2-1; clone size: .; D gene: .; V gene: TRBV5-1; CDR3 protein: CASSRETSPSSYNEQFF; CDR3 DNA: TGCGCCAGCAGCCGTGAGACTAGTCCGAGCTCCTACAATGAGCAGTTCTTC
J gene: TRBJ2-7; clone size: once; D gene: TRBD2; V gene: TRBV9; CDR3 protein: CASSPGTSGSYEQYF; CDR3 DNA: TGTGCCAGCAGCCCTGGGACTAGCGGCTCCTACGAGCAGTACTTC
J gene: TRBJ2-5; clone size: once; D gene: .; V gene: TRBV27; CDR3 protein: CASSFTGRGAKTQYF; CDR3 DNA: TGTGCCAGCAGTTTTACCGGGCGGGGAGCAAAGACCCAGTACTTC
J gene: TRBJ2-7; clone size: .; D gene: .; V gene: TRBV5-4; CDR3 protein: CASSLGQGTVGEQYF; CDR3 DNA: TGTGCCAGCAGCTTGGGGCAGGGGACGGTAGGCGAGCAGTACTTC
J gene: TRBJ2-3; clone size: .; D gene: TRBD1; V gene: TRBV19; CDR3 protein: CASSIQGALSTDTQYF; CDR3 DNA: TGTGCCAGTAGTATCCAGGGGGCGCTGAGCACAGATACGCAGTATTTT
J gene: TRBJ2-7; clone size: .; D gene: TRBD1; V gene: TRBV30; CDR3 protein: CAYSGQGAYEQYF; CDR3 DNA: TGTGCCTACTCAGGACAGGGGGCCTACGAGCAGTACTTC
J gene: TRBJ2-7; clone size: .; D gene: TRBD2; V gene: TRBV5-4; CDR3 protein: CASSPGTSGRGGRGFYEQYF; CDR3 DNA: TGTGCCAGCAGCCCCGGGACTAGCGGGAGAGGGGGGAGGGGTTTCTACGAGCAGTACTTC
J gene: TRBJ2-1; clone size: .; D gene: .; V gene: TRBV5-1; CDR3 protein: CASSSTRRDYNEQFF; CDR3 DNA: TGCGCCAGCAGCTCCACAAGGCGGGATTACAATGAGCAGTTCTTC
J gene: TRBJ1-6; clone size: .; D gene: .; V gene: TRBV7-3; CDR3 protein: CASSLTGVRSPLHF; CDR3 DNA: TGTGCCAGCAGCTTAACAGGGGTACGTTCACCCCTCCACTTT
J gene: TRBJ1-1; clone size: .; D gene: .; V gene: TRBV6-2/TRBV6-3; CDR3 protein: CASSYSTVDTEAFF; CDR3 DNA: TGTGCCAGCAGTTACTCGACAGTGGACACTGAAGCTTTCTTT
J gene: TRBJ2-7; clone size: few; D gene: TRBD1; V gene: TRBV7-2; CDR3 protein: CASSPGQVALEQYF; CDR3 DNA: TGTGCCAGCAGCCCAGGACAGGTTGCCTTGGAGCAGTACTTC
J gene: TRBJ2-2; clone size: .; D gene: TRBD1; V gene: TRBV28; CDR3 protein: CASSFPPGTGDTGELFF; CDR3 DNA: TGTGCCAGCAGTTTCCCCCCCGGGACAGGGGACACCGGGGAGCTGTTTTTT
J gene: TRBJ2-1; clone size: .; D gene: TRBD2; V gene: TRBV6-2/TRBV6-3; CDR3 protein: CASSAAGTSLSKVYNEQFF; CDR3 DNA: TGTGCCAGCAGTGCAGCCGGGACTAGCCTTTCGAAAGTATACAATGAGCAGTTCTTC
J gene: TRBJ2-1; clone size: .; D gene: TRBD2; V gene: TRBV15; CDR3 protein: CATSRDQSLAGGFNEQFF; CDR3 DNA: TGTGCCACCAGCAGAGATCAGAGTCTAGCGGGAGGGTTCAATGAGCAGTTCTTC
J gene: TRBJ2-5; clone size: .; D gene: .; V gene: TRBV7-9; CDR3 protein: CASTPEGGGQETQYF; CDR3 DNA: TGTGCCAGCACCCCAGAGGGTGGGGGGCAAGAGACCCAGTACTTC
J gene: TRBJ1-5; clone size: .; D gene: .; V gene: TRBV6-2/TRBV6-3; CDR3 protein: CASSHRVGNQPQHF; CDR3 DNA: TGTGCCAGCAGTCACAGGGTTGGAAATCAGCCCCAGCATTTT